Following are 15 T cell receptor beta chains from one sample sequenced in a study of T cells in Graves' hyperthyroidism and ophthalmopathy (dated by TCRdb to between 2018 and 2021). The library was produced with multiplex PCR. This sample was sequenced with an Illumina HiSeq 2000. Amplification of TCR beta CDR3 regions was carried out from RNA transcripts. The TCR CDR3 was subjected to a first round of RT-PCR using the HTBI primer set and the Qiagen OneStep RT-PCR kit. TCRdb trimmed public reads at Q25 via fastp, called clones via MiXCR and kept in-frame beta chains. Identical CDR3 proteins give one entry, which carries the most common genes and DNA. This sample has about 610,000 distinct CDR3 sequences in its table, and about a sixth of those were observed once. The ten largest clones take up approximately 3.5% of the sample. The source material was blood. All receptors derive from a woman aged 40 to 49 with Graves' ophthalmopathy.

The sample holds a few counts of this clonotype. J is TRBJ2-1 and V is TRBV15, with D possibly being TRBD1 (5 bases). Germline V CDR1 and CDR2: LNHNV, YYDKDF (reference sequence). V shed 5 bases and J shed 4 bases, with 9 bases lying between them. The length of the CDR3 is 13 residues. CDR3: CATSGRTYNEQFF. CDR3 coding DNA: TGTGCCACCAGCGGCCGGACATACAATGAGCAGTTCTTC.

This clonotype has only a few counts. The chain has TRBV7-2 and TRBJ2-7; D remains ambiguous. The CDR3 covers 14 residues. Germline V gives CDR1 SGHTA, CDR2 FQGNSA. Trimming took off 1 base at V and 3 bases at J, with 10 bases between the two ends. This CDR3 reads CASSLVGLYYEQYF. For the CDR3, the DNA is TGTGCCAGCAGCTTAGTCGGGCTTTACTACGAGCAGTACTTC.

In this sample, this clonotype turned up a few times. The genes are TRBV10-3 and TRBJ2-3, with D unresolved. The CDR3 is 14 residues long. V was shortened by 3 bases and J by 6 bases, with 13 bases between the two germline ends. Germline values: CDR1 ENHRY, CDR2 SYGVKD. The CDR3 is CAISDKGPNDTQYF. CDR3 nucleotides: TGTGCCATCAGTGACAAGGGTCCGAACGATACGCAGTATTTT.

In this sample, this clonotype turned up many times. The DNA of the CDR3 is TGTGCCAGCAGTGAATCACAGGCTGGATCTTCACCCCTCCACTTT. Translated: CASSESQAGSSPLHF. The chain carries TRBV25-1 and TRBJ1-6; D is perhaps TRBD1 (5 bases). Germline V CDR1 and CDR2: MGHDK, SYGVNS. V shed 1 base and J shed 9 bases, with 13 bases lying between them. This CDR3 has 15 amino acids.

The chain links TRBV6-1 to TRBJ1-2; D not certain. CDR1 is MNHNS and CDR2 is SASEGT in the germline V gene. The CDR3 is 15 amino acids. The V gene lost 1 base and the J gene lost 4 bases, with 13 bases spanning the gap. The CDR3 region is CASSEDDPLVYGYTF. The CDR3 bases are TGTGCCAGCAGTGAAGATGACCCCCTCGTCTATGGCTACACCTTC.

This clonotype was seen a few times. The V call is TRBV12-3 or TRBV12-4, the J call TRBJ2-4; no clear D. The CDR3 extends over 14 amino acids. Trimming took off 1 base at V and 6 bases at J, with 10 bases between the two ends. As DNA, the CDR3 is TGTGCCAGCAGTTTAGAAAGGACCTTAAACATTCAGTACTTC. Encoded protein: CASSLERTLNIQYF.

This clonotype was seen a handful of times. V usage is TRBV9 and J usage is TRBJ2-3; no definite D call. The CDR3 contains 13 residues. The germline CDR1 and CDR2 sequences are SGDLS and YYNGEE. Trimming took 4 bases from V and 8 from J, leaving 14 bases between them. CDR3 DNA sequence: TGTGCCAGCAGCATCAGCCCTGAAGGTACGCAGTATTTT. Its translation: CASSISPEGTQYF.

The chain links TRBV28 to TRBJ2-1; 9 bases fit TRBD2. CDR1 is MDHEN and CDR2 is SYDVKM in the germline V gene. V dropped 4 bases and J dropped 7; count of bases not matched to a gene: 11. The CDR3 has 16 amino acids. DNA for the CDR3: TGTGCCAGCAGTTCCCCGACTAGCGGTCCCGATAATGAGCAGTTCTTC. Translation: CASSSPTSGPDNEQFF.

J is TRBJ1-5 and V is TRBV19; a weak D match, TRBD1 (6 bases). Germline V gene sequence: CDR1 LNHDA, CDR2 SQIVND (reference sequence). V lost 4 bases, J lost 2 bases, and 9 bases lay in between. This CDR3 contains 14 residues. The CDR3 DNA reads TGTGCCAGTAGTAAGACAGGAGGCAATCAGCCCCAGCATTTT. It yields the protein CASSKTGGNQPQHF.

The gene calls are TRBV7-9 and TRBJ2-3; TRBD1 matches at 7 bases. This CDR3 has 13 residues. Trimming took 5 bases from V and 3 from J; bases not matched to a gene: 2. Germline CDR1 reads SEHNR; CDR2 reads FQNEAQ (reference sequence). CDR3 DNA sequence: TGTGCCAGCAGCCCGGGACAGACAGATACGCAGTATTTT. As protein: CASSPGQTDTQYF.

This chain uses TRBV7-3 with TRBJ2-5; the match to TRBD1 covers 8 bases. The CDR3 has 17 amino acids. V lost 6 bases, J lost 2 bases, and 14 bases stayed unmatched. Germline CDR1 SGHTA, CDR2 FQGTGA. The CDR3 bases are TGTGCCAGCAGTGCTTCCCCCGGGACAGGCCATCAAGAGACCCAGTACTTC. Translation gives CASSASPGTGHQETQYF.

V usage is TRBV10-3 and J usage is TRBJ1-1; tentative D call: TRBD1 (6 bases). Trimming took off 6 bases at V and 1 base at J, with 12 bases between the two ends. This CDR3 region has 14 residues. CDR1 is ENHRY and CDR2 is SYGVKD in the germline V gene. The CDR3 nucleotides read TGTGCCATCAGGGCAGGGGCGACGAACACTGAAGCTTTCTTT. Amino acid sequence: CAIRAGATNTEAFF.

The chain combines TRBV7-9 with TRBJ1-6, with TRBD1 matching 8 bases. V lost 4 bases to trimming and J lost 6 bases; unmatched junction nucleotides: 5. The CDR3 length is 15 residues. Looked up from germline, CDR1 is SEHNR and CDR2 is FQNEAQ (reference sequence). In DNA form, the CDR3 reads TGTGCCAGCAGCTCTGGACAGGGACTTAATTCACCCCTCCACTTT. It is translated as CASSSGQGLNSPLHF.

On this clonotype itself: A much larger clone is a single base away; this may be a read error. The CDR3 DNA is TGTGCCAGCAGCTTATTAGGGCGTTACGAGCAGTACTTC. It codes for CASSLLGRYEQYF. This chain connects TRBV11-2 to TRBJ2-7, with D uncertain. Trimming pared 2 bases from V and 4 bases from J, leaving 9 bases between. From germline, CDR1 is SGHAT and CDR2 FQNNGV. The CDR3 sequence is 13 residues long.

There are many counts of this clonotype. This chain joins TRBV2 and TRBJ2-3, with 7 bases fitting TRBD2. The CDR3 length is 15 residues. CDR1 and CDR2 (germline): SNHLY, FYNNEI. V was pared by 5 bases and J by 2 bases, with 7 bases of the junction left unmatched. The DNA of the CDR3 is TGTGCCAGCAGTCGTGGGCGGGGGTACACAGATACGCAGTATTTT. As protein: CASSRGRGYTDTQYF.